The clone carrying this TCR beta chain was seen only a few times. V trimming: 9 bases; J trimming: 3 bases; junction bases outside the gene matches: 7. CDR3 length: 16 amino acids. CDR1 is WSHSY, CDR2 SAAADI, per germline. These data are taken from a study of cytomegalovirus exposure and HLA in healthy donors. Both 60 Vbeta primers and 13 Jbeta primers went into the PCR. The table came from immunoSEQ multiplex PCR; TCRdb's copy has only in-frame clones and leaves some out. The table has about 160,000 clones, 75% to 80% seen once; the top ten hold around 0.89%. This chain uses TRBV10-2 with TRBJ2-3; TRBD2 matches at 15 bases. The sample was PBMCs. The TCR was taken from a woman aged 45-65 years in good health and CMV-seropositive. Written as DNA, the CDR3 is TGCGCCAGTACCCCCGGGACTAGCGGGAGGACAGATACGCAGTATTTT. Its translation is CASTPGTSGRTDTQYF.